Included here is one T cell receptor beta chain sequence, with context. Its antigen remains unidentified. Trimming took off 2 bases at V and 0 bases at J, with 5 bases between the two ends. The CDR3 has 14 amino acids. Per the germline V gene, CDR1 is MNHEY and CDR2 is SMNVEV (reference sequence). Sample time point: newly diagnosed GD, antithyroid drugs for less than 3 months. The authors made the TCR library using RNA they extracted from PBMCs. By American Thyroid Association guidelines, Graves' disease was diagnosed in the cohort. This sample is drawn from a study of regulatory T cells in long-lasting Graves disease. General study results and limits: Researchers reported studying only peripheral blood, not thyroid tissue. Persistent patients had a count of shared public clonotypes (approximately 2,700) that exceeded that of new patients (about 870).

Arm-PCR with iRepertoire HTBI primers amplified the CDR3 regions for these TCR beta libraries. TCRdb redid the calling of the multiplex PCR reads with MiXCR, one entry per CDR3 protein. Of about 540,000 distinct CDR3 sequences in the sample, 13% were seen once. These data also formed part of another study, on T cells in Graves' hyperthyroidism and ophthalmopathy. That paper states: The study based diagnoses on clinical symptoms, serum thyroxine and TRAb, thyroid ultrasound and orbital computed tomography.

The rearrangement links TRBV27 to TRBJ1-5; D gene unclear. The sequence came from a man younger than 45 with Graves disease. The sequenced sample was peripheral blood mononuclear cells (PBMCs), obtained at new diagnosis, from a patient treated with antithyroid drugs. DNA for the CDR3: TGTGCCAGCAGTTTAAAGTATAGCAATCAGCCCCAGCATTTT. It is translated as CASSLKYSNQPQHF.